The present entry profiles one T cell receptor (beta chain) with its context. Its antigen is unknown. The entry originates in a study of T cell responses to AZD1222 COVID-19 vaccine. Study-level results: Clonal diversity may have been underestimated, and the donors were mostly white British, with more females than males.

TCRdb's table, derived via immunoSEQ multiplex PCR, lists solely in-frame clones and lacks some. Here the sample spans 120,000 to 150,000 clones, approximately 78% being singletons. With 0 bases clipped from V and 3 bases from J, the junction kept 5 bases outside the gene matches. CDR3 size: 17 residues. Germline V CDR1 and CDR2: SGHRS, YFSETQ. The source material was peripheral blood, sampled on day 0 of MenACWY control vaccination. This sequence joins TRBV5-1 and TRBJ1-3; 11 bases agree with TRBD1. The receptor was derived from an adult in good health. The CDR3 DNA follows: TGCGCCAGCAGCTTGGACGGACAGGGGGCGAATGGAAACACCATATATTTT. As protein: CASSLDGQGANGNTIYF.